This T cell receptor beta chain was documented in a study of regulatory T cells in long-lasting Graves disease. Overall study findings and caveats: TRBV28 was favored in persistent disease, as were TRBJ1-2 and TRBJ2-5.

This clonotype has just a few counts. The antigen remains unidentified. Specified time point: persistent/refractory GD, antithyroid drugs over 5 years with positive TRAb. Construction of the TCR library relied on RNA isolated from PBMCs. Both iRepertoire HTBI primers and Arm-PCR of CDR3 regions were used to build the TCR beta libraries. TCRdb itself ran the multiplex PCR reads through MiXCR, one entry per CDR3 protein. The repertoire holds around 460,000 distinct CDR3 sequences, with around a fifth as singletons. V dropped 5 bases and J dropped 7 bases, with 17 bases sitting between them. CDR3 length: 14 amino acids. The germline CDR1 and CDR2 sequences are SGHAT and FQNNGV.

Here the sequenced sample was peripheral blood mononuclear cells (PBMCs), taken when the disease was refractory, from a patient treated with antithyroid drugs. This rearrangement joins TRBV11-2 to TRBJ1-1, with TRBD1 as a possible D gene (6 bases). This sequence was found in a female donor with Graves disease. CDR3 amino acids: CASSPMKGVGEAFF. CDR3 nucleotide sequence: TGTGCCAGCAGCCCCATGAAGGGGGTGGGTGAAGCTTTCTTT.